This T cell receptor beta chain appears in the sequencing data of a study of blood T cell repertoires in COVID-19. Seattle patients were enrolled during active infection and followed longitudinally. Trimming removed 1 base at V and 0 bases at J, with 13 bases between. This CDR3 is built from 17 residues. Germline V gene sequence: CDR1 SGHTA, CDR2 FQGNSA. Generated by immunoSEQ multiplex PCR, the TCRdb table keeps only in-frame clones and is missing some. The sample records some 240,000 clones, approximately 85% being singletons. This chain uses TRBV7-2 with TRBJ1-5; D not certain. The sample was peripheral blood. The receptor was derived from a woman in her sixties or seventies with COVID-19, enrolled during active disease. Here the CDR3 reads CASSLGSGFYSNQPQHF. The DNA for the CDR3 is TGTGCCAGCAGCTTAGGTTCCGGGTTCTATAGCAATCAGCCCCAGCATTTT.